The present TCR beta chain was sequenced within a study of human T cells and chemical hapten exposure. Losses at the gene ends were 8 bases for V and 4 bases for J; bases not matched to a gene: 8. The CDR3 runs to 15 residues. CDR1 is SGHTA and CDR2 is FQGNSA in the germline V gene. TCRdb passed the RACE reads through MiXCR, listing each CDR3 protein once. Among 200,000 to 300,000 distinct CDR3 sequences listed, about 9.4% were seen once. Time point given: pre-sensitization, week 0. Treatment noted: therapeutic diphenylcyclopropenone sensitization with weekly scalp DPC. This clonotype was observed a handful of times.

Sample: whole blood, taken in connection with sensitization to the hapten diphenylcyclopropenone (DPC). This chain joins TRBV7-2 and TRBJ2-2; TRBD2 agrees at 9 bases. The sequence was collected from a woman between 40 and 55 years old with alopecia areata. Some clones in this sample may be carry-over from other donors' samples. The CDR3, as DNA: TGTGCCAGCCTATTTTCTAGCGGGACCACCGGGGAGCTGTTTTTT. It is translated as CASLFSSGTTGELFF.